Listed below are T cell receptor beta chains from one sample, sequenced in a study of CD8 T cells in Susac syndrome. TCRdb recomputed calls from the immunoSEQ multiplex PCR reads with MiXCR, one row per CDR3 protein. The sample consists of roughly 330,000 distinct CDR3 sequences, about 91% of them appearing once. What was sequenced was CD4+ T cells from PBMCs. The origin of the receptors is a human donor with multiple sclerosis. Both conserved end residues are part of each CDR3. D genes are given only for firm matches. Clone size is not always given. Where it is, it says once, few, many or a class for expanded clones.

DNA | CDR3 | V | D | size | J
TGTGCCTGGAGTGTAGACTACGGGTTCGAGCAGTACTTC | CAWSVDYGFEQYF | TRBV30 | . | few | TRBJ2-7
TGCGCCAGCAGCCTAAGACAGGGAAGCCTTGAAGCTTTCTTT | CASSLRQGSLEAFF | TRBV5-1 | TRBD1 | once | TRBJ1-1
TGTGCCAGCTCCCCGGGACTAGCTATCTACAATGAGCAGTTCTTC | CASSPGLAIYNEQFF | TRBV18 | TRBD2 | few | TRBJ2-1
TGCAGTGCTGAGCGGGGGGGTACCTACGAGCAGTACTTC | CSAERGGTYEQYF | TRBV20-1 | TRBD2 | . | TRBJ2-7
TGTGCCAGCAGCGTGTCTAGCGGGGGAGGCACAGATACGCAGTATTTT | CASSVSSGGGTDTQYF | TRBV9 | TRBD2 | . | TRBJ2-3
TGTGCCAGCAAAGGAGACGATACGCAGTATTTT | CASKGDDTQYF | TRBV9 | . | . | TRBJ2-3
TGTGCCAGCAGCTTTTGGACTAGTGGGCAAGAGACCCAGTACTTC | CASSFWTSGQETQYF | TRBV3-1 | TRBD2 | once | TRBJ2-5
TGTGCCAGCAGCCGGGACAGAGCATCTGGAAACACCATATATTTT | CASSRDRASGNTIYF | TRBV3-1 | TRBD1 | . | TRBJ1-3
TGTGCCAGCTCACCACCAGCAGGGGGCATCACTGAAGCTTTCTTT | CASSPPAGGITEAFF | TRBV18 | TRBD1 | once | TRBJ1-1
TGCAGCGCCGGGGAGCCGCGCGAAAAACTGTTTTTT | CSAGEPREKLFF | TRBV29-1 | . | . | TRBJ1-4
TGTGCCAGCAGCTATGCCGGGACTAGCGGGAGCGAGCAGTACTTC | CASSYAGTSGSEQYF | TRBV7-2 | TRBD2 | once | TRBJ2-7